The entry that follows covers one T cell receptor (beta chain) sequence. Certain patients were not enrolled. These were patients with other autoimmune diseases, uncontrolled infections, pregnancy or lactation. The CDR3 covers 13 residues. Germline loops: CDR1 SNHLY, CDR2 FYNNEI. Trimming removed 5 bases from V and 5 bases from J; junction bases left unmatched: 4. The record originates from a study of Graves' ophthalmopathy and Graves' hyperthyroidism. CDR3 regions of TCR beta were amplified from RNA transcripts. An initial RT-PCR round employing HTBI primers preceded a second-round multiplex PCR. TCRdb fed the multiplex PCR reads into MiXCR, producing one record per CDR3 protein. This table has about 1.1 million distinct CDR3 sequences, around a third appearing once.

The TCR originated in an adult man with Graves' hyperthyroidism. J is TRBJ2-5 and V is TRBV2; 8 bases match TRBD1. Sequencing was carried out using peripheral blood or thyroid tissue (not recorded which). The CDR3 sequence: CASSKDRAETQYF. DNA of the CDR3: TGTGCCAGCAGTAAGGACAGGGCCGAGACCCAGTACTTC.